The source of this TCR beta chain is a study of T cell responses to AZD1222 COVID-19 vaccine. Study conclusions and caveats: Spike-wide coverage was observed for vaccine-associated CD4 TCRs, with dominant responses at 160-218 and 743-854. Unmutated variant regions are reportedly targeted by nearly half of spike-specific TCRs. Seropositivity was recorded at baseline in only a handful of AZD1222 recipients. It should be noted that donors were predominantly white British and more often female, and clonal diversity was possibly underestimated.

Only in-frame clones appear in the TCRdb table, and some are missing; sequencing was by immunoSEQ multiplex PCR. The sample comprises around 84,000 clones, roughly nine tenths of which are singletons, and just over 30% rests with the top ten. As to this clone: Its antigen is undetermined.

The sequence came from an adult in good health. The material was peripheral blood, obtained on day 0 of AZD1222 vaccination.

In nucleotides, the CDR3 is TGTGCCAGCAGTTTCACCCAGGACGGTTATCAGCCCCAGCATTTT. This encodes CASSFTQDGYQPQHF. This chain uses TRBV27 with TRBJ1-5; D is unresolved. This CDR3 comprises 15 residues. The germline V gene encodes CDR1 MNHEY and CDR2 SMNVEV (reference sequence). V shed 3 bases and J shed 5 bases, with 14 bases lying between them.